This TCR beta chain originates from a study of T cells in Graves' hyperthyroidism and ophthalmopathy. This clonotype occurred many times. RNA transcripts gave rise to amplified TCR beta CDR3 regions. The HTBI primer set served for first-round RT-PCR of the TCR CDR3. Via MiXCR, TCRdb re-called the multiplex PCR reads, giving one row per CDR3 protein. Of a few hundred thousand distinct CDR3 sequences listed, approximately 44% are singletons. This clonotype was obtained from a woman aged 18-35 years with Graves' hyperthyroidism. The sample was peripheral blood or thyroid tissue (not recorded which).

The CDR3 region is CASSQGQQETQYF. CDR3 nucleotides: TGCGCCAGCAGCCAAGGACAACAAGAGACCCAGTACTTC. The rearrangement uses TRBV4-1 and TRBJ2-5; no reliable D call. This CDR3 comprises 13 residues. The germline CDR1 and CDR2 sequences are MGHRA and YSYEKL. Trimming pared 1 base from V and 2 bases from J, leaving 5 bases between.